These T cell receptor beta chains were read from a single sample in a study of blood T cell repertoires in COVID-19. Clones were sequenced by immunoSEQ multiplex PCR, and TCRdb holds only the in-frame ones, with some missing. The repertoire has some 70,000 clones, about 85% of them found once; the top ten carry 3.4%. Source material: peripheral blood. These receptors all stem from a woman between 50 and 59 years old with COVID-19, enrolled during active disease. Both conserved end residues are trimmed from each CDR3. The order of the fields is V gene, CDR3 protein.

v_gene: TRBV6-5
CDR3aa: ASTTAGERNTQY

v_gene: TRBV9
CDR3aa: ASSLGQGSTDTQY

v_gene: TRBV6-5
CDR3aa: ASSPSGVSNQPQH

v_gene: TRBV11-2
CDR3aa: ASSPLRGQVYEQY

v_gene: TRBV4-3
CDR3aa: ASSQQGLAGGGTDTQY

v_gene: TRBV6-6
CDR3aa: ASSPGTSGSEQF

v_gene: TRBV20-1
CDR3aa: SASQTVNQPQH

v_gene: TRBV25-1
CDR3aa: ASSAGGDNYGYT

v_gene: TRBV5-3
CDR3aa: ARSLFAQRNSYEQY

v_gene: TRBV9
CDR3aa: ASSVHRPIEQF

v_gene: TRBV18
CDR3aa: ASSRGNEQF

v_gene: TRBV5-1
CDR3aa: ASSSGFSDGY

v_gene: TRBV2
CDR3aa: ASSQIGQGYEQY

v_gene: TRBV19
CDR3aa: ASSIAQFNYGYT

v_gene: TRBV2
CDR3aa: ASRRNMRDEKLF

v_gene: TRBV30
CDR3aa: AWSALGGANTEAF

v_gene: TRBV4-1
CDR3aa: ASSQPTAGKNTEAF

v_gene: TRBV6-5
CDR3aa: ASSWIGTRDLNEQF